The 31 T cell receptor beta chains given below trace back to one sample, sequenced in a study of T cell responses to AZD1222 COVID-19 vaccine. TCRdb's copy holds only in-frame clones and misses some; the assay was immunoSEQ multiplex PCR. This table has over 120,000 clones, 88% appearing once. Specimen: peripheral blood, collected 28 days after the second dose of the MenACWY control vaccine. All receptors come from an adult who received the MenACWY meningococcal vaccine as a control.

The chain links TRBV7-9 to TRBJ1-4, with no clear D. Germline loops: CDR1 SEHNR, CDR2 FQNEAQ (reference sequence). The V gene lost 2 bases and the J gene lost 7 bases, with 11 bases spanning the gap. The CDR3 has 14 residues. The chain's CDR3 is CASSLSIASEKLFF. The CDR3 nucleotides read TGTGCCAGCAGCTTAAGTATAGCAAGTGAAAAACTGTTTTTT.

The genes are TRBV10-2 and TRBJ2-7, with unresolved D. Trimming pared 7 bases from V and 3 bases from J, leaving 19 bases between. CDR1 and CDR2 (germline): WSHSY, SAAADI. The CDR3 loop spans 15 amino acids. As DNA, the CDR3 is TGCGCCAGCATGGCCCGAACCGTTTTTAGCTACGAGCAGTACTTC. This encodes CASMARTVFSYEQYF.

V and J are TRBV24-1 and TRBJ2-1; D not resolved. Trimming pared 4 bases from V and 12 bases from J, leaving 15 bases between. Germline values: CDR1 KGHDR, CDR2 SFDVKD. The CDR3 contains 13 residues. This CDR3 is CATSDTPTTGQFF. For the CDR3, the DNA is TGTGCCACCAGTGACACACCCACAACGGGGCAGTTCTTC.

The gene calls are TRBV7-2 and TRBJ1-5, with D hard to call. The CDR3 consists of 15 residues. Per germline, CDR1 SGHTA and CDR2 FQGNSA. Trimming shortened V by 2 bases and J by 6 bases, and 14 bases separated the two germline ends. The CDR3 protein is CASSLFLGPRQPQHF. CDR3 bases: TGTGCCAGCAGCTTATTTTTAGGGCCCCGTCAGCCCCAGCATTTT.

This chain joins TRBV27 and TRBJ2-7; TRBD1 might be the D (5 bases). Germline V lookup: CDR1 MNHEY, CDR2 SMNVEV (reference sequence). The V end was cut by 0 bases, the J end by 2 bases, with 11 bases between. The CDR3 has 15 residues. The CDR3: CASSLSPVGAYEQYF. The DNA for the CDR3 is TGTGCCAGCAGTTTATCGCCGGTAGGGGCCTACGAGCAGTACTTC.

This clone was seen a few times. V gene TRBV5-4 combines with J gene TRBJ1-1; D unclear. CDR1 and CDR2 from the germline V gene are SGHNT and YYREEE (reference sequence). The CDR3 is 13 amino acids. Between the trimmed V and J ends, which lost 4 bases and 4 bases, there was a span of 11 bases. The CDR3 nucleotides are TGTGCCAGCAGCCCTGAGACGATCACTGAAGCTTTCTTT. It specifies CASSPETITEAFF.

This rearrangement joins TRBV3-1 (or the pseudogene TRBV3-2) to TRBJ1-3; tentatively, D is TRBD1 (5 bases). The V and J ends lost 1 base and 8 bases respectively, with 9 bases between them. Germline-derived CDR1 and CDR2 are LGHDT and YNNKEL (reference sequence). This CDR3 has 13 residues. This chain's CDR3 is CASSQGGGDTIYF. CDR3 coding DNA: TGTGCCAGCAGCCAAGGCGGGGGAGACACCATATATTTT.

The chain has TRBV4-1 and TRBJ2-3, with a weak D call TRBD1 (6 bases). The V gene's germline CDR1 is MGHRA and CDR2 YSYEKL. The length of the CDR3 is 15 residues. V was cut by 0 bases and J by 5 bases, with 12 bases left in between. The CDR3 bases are TGCGCCAGCAGCCAAGATGAAGGGGGACAAGATACGCAGTATTTT. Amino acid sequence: CASSQDEGGQDTQYF.

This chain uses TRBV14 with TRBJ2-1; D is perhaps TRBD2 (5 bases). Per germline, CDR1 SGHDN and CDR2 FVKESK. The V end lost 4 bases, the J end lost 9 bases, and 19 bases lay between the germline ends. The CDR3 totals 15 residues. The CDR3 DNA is TGTGCCAGCAGCCCCCTTTCAGAGGGCGCGGGTGAGCAGTTCTTC. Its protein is CASSPLSEGAGEQFF.

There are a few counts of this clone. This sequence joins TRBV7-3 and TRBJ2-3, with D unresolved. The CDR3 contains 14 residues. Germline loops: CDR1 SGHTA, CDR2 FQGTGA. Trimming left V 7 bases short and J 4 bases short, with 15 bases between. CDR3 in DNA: TGTGCCAGCATGCCTGTTGGTGGGGCAGATACGCAGTATTTT. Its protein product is CASMPVGGADTQYF. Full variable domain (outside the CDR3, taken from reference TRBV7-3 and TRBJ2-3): GAGVSQTPSNKVTEKGKYVELRCDPISGHTALYWYRQSLGQGPEFLIYFQGTGAADDSGLPNDRFFAVRPEGSVSTLKIQRTERGDSAVYLCASMPVGGADTQYFGPGTRLTVL.

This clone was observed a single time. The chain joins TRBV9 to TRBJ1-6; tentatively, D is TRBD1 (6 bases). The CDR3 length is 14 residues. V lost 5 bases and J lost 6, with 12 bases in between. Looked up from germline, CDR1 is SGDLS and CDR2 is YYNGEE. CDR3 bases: TGTGCCAGCAGAAGGGACACGGGTAATTCACCCCTCCACTTT. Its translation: CASRRDTGNSPLHF.

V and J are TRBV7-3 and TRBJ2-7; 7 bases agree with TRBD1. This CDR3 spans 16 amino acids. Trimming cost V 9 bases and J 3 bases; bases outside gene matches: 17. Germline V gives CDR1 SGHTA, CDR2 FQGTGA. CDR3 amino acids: CARPSQPGQTYYEQYF. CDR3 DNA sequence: TGTGCCAGGCCTTCCCAACCGGGACAGACTTACTACGAGCAGTACTTC. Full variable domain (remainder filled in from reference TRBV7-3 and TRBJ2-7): GAGVSQTPSNKVTEKGKYVELRCDPISGHTALYWYRQSLGQGPEFLIYFQGTGAADDSGLPNDRFFAVRPEGSVSTLKIQRTERGDSAVYLCARPSQPGQTYYEQYFGPGTRLTVT.

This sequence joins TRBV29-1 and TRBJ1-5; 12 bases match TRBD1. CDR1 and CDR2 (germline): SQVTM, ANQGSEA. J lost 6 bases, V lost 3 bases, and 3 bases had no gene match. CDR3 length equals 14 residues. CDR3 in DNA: TGCAGCGTTGAGGGACAGGGGGCAGGTCAGCCCCAGCATTTT. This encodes CSVEGQGAGQPQHF.

DNA of the CDR3: TGTGCCAGTAGCAGAGTAGGACAGAACAATCAGCCCCAGCATTTT. Its translation: CASSRVGQNNQPQHF. The chain carries TRBV7-2 and TRBJ1-5, with D possibly being TRBD1 (6 bases). The CDR3 is made up of 15 amino acids. Trimming removed 9 bases at V and 3 bases at J, with 18 bases between. Germline-derived CDR1 and CDR2 are SGHTA and FQGNSA.

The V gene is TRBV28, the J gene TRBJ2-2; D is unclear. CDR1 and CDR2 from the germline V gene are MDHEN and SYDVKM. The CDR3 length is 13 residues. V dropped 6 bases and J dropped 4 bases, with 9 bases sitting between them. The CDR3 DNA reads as TGTGCCAGCAGCCCCCGCCCCACCGGGGAGCTGTTTTTT. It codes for CASSPRPTGELFF.

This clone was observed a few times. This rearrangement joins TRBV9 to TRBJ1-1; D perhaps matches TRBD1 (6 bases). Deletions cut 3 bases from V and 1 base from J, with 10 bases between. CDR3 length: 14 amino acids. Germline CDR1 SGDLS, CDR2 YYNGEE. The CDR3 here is CASSAQQGNTEAFF. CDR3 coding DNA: TGTGCCAGCAGCGCCCAACAGGGGAACACTGAAGCTTTCTTT.

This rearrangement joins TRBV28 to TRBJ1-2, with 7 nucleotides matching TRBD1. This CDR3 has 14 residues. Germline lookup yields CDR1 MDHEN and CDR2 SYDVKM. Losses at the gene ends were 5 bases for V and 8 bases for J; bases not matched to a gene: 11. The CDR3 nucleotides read TGTGCCAGCAGTCTCAGGACAGGCATATTGGGCTACACCTTC. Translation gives CASSLRTGILGYTF.

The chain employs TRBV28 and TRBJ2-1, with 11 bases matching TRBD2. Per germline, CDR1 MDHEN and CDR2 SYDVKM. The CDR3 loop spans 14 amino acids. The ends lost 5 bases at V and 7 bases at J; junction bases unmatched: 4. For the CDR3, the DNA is TGTGCCAGCAGTGGTAGCGGGAGGGCGAATGAGCAGTTCTTC. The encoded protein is CASSGSGRANEQFF.

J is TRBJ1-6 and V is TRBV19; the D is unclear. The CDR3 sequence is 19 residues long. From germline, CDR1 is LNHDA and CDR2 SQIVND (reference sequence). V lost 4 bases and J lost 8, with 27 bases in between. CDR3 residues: CASSTGPGSSGGRDSPLHF. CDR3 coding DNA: TGTGCCAGTAGTACAGGTCCCGGCAGTTCGGGCGGGCGTGATTCACCCCTCCACTTT.

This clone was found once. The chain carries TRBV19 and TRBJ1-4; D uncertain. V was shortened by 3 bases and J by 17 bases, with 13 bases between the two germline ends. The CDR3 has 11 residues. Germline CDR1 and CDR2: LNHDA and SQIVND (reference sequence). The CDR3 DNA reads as TGTGCCAGTAGTATCGGTCACAGCAAATTTTTT. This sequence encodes CASSIGHSKFF.

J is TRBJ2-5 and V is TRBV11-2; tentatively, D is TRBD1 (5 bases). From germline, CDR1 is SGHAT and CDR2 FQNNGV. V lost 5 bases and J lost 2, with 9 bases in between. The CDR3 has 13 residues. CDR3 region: CASSGQGQETQYF. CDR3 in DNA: TGTGCCAGCAGCGGACAAGGGCAAGAGACCCAGTACTTC.

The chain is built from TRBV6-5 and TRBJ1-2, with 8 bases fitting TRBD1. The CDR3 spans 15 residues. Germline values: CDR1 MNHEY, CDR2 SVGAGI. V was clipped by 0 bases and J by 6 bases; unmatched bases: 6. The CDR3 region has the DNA TGTGCCAGCAGTTACTCCACCGGACAGGGAAATGGCTACACCTTC. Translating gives CASSYSTGQGNGYTF.

CDR3 nucleotides: TGTGCCAGCAGTTCCGACAACTACGAGCAGTACTTC. Protein sequence: CASSSDNYEQYF. The chain links TRBV12-3 or TRBV12-4 to TRBJ2-7; D not resolved. The CDR3 is 12 residues long. With 4 bases removed from V and 3 bases from J, the gap between germline ends came to 7 bases.

The CDR3 nucleotides are TGTGCCAGCAGCCTCCTACTAGCAAACACCGGGGAGCTGTTTTTT. This gives the protein CASSLLLANTGELFF. The chain couples TRBV7-2 to TRBJ2-2; D might be TRBD2 (6 bases). CDR1 is SGHTA and CDR2 is FQGNSA in the germline V gene. V lost 5 bases to trimming and J lost 2 bases, with 12 bases between them. The CDR3 consists of 15 residues.

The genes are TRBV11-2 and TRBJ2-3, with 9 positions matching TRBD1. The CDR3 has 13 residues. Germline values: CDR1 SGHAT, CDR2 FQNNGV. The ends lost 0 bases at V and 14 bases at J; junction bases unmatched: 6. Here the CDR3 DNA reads TGTGCCAGCAGCTTAGATTACAGGGGGCCGGGGTATTTT. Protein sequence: CASSLDYRGPGYF.

This CDR3 is CASSLDQDRGSSPLHF. DNA for the CDR3: TGTGCCAGCAGCTTAGACCAGGACAGGGGATCCTCACCCCTCCACTTT. The chain has TRBV7-6 and TRBJ1-6; 9 bases are a match to TRBD1. Germline assignment: CDR1 SGHVS and CDR2 FNYEAQ. V was clipped by 1 base and J by 10 bases; unmatched bases: 8. The CDR3 is 16 residues long.

In DNA, the CDR3 is TGTGCCAGCAGTGGGGGACAGTTTATTAATTCACCCCTCCACTTT. Translated: CASSGGQFINSPLHF. V gene TRBV9 combines with J gene TRBJ1-6; 7 bases align to TRBD1. The V segment lost 5 bases and the J segment 6 bases; nucleotides outside the gene matches: 8. From germline, CDR1 is SGDLS and CDR2 YYNGEE. This CDR3 is 15 amino acids long.

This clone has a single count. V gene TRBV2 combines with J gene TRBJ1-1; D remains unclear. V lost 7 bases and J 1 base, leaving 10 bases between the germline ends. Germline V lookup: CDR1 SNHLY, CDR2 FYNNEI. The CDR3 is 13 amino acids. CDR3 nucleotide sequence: TGTGCCAGCACCGACAATGGGAACACTGAAGCTTTCTTT. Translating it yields CASTDNGNTEAFF.

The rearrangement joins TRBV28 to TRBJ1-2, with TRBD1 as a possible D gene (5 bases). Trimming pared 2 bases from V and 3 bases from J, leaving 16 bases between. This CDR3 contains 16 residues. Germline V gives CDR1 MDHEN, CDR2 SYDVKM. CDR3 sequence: CASSLNGREIYYGYTF. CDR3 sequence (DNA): TGTGCCAGCAGTTTAAATGGCAGGGAGATATACTATGGCTACACCTTC.

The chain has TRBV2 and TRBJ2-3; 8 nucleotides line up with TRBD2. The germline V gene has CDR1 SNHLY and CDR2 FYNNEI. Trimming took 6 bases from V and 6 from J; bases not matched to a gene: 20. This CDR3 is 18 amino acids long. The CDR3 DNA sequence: TGTGCCAGCAGCCTCCTTTTGTTTAGCGGGGCAGCGGATGATACGCAGTATTTT. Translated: CASSLLLFSGAADDTQYF. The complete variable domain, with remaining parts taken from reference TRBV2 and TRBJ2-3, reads EPEVTQTPSHQVTQMGQEVILRCVPISNHLYFYWYRQILGQKVEFLVSFYNNEISEKSEIFDDQFSVERPDGSNFTLKIRSTKLEDSAMYFCASSLLLFSGAADDTQYFGPGTRLTVL.

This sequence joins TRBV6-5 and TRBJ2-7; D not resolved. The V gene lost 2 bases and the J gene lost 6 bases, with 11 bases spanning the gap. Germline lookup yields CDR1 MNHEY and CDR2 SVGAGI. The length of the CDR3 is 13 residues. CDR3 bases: TGTGCCAGCAGTTACGACACCCCGGGCGAGCAGTACTTC. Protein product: CASSYDTPGEQYF.